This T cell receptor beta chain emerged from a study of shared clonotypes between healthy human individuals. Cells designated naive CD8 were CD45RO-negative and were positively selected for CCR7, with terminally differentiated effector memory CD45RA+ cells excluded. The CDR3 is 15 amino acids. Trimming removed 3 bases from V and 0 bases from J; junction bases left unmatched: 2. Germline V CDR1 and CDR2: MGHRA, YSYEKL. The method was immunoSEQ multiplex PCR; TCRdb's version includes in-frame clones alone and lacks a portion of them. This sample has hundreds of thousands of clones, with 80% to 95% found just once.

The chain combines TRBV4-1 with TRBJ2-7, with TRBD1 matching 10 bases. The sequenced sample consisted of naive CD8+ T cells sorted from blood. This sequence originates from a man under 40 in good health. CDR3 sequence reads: CASSQRTGGSYEQYF. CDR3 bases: TGCGCCAGCAGCCAGCGGACAGGGGGCTCCTACGAGCAGTACTTC.